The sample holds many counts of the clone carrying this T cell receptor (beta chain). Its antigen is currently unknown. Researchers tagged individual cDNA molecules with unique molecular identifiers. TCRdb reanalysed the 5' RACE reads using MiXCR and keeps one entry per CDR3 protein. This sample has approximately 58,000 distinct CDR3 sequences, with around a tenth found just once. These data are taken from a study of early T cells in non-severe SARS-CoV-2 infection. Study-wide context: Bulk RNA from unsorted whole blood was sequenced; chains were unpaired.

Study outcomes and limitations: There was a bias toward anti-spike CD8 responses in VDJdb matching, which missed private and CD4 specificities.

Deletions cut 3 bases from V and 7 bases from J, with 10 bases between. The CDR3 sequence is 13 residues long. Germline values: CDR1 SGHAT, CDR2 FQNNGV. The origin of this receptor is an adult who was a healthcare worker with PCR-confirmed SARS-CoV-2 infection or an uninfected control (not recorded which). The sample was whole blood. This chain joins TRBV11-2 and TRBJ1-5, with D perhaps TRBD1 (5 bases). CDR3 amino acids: CASSLGGRQPQHF. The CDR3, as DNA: TGTGCCAGCAGCTTGGGGGGTCGGCAGCCCCAGCATTTT.